These T cell receptor beta chains were read from a single sample in a study of identical twins. TCRdb independently ran MiXCR on the 5' RACE reads; one entry per CDR3 protein. The table records 1.5 million to 2 million distinct CDR3 sequences, under 35% of them present only once. The material sequenced was cord blood. These receptor sequences come from a newborn girl in good health. CDR3s include the opening cysteine and the closing phenylalanine or tryptophan. The D gene is left open where the match is weak. Not every row has a clone size; where given, it reads once, few, many or a size class.

v_call: TRBV20-1; d_call: NA; clone_size: many; j_call: TRBJ2-5; cdr3_nt: TGCAGTGCTAGAGAGGGGCTAAAAGAGACCCAGTACTTC; cdr3_aa: CSAREGLKETQYF
v_call: TRBV7-2; d_call: NA; clone_size: NA; j_call: TRBJ2-4; cdr3_nt: TGTGCCAGCAGCTCCCCCGAGGGGGGACTTCCCAAAAACATTCAGTACTTC; cdr3_aa: CASSSPEGGLPKNIQYF
v_call: TRBV14; d_call: TRBD1; clone_size: few; j_call: TRBJ2-4; cdr3_nt: TGTGCCAGCAGCCCGGACAGGGGGCTAGCCAAAAACATTCAGTACTTC; cdr3_aa: CASSPDRGLAKNIQYF
v_call: TRBV4-2; d_call: TRBD2; clone_size: once; j_call: TRBJ2-2; cdr3_nt: TGTGCCAGCAGCCAGATAGCGGGCTCGAACACCGGGGAGCTGTTTTTT; cdr3_aa: CASSQIAGSNTGELFF
v_call: TRBV7-2; d_call: NA; clone_size: few; j_call: TRBJ2-5; cdr3_nt: TGTGCCAGCAGCTTAAGACGGCTCCATAGAGGGACCCAGTACTTC; cdr3_aa: CASSLRRLHRGTQYF
v_call: TRBV6-5; d_call: NA; clone_size: NA; j_call: TRBJ2-1; cdr3_nt: TGTGCCAGCAGTTACTGGGACACCGGGAGCTATGAGCAGTTCTTC; cdr3_aa: CASSYWDTGSYEQFF
v_call: TRBV29-1; d_call: TRBD1; clone_size: few; j_call: TRBJ1-2; cdr3_nt: TGCAGCGTGGGAGGGGGCGCGTCTTGGAACCTATTGGGCTACACCTTC; cdr3_aa: CSVGGGASWNLLGYTF
v_call: TRBV7-2; d_call: TRBD1; clone_size: NA; j_call: TRBJ1-3; cdr3_nt: TGTGCCAGCAGCCAGTGGACAGGGACTGGAAACACCATATATTTT; cdr3_aa: CASSQWTGTGNTIYF
v_call: TRBV12-3/TRBV12-4; d_call: NA; clone_size: few; j_call: TRBJ2-1; cdr3_nt: TGTGCCAGCAGCCTACAGGGACGAATGTACAATGAGCAGTTCTTC; cdr3_aa: CASSLQGRMYNEQFF
v_call: TRBV28; d_call: NA; clone_size: few; j_call: TRBJ1-6; cdr3_nt: TGTGCCAGCAGTCCCGTCGGACAGCCGAATTCACCCCTCCACTTT; cdr3_aa: CASSPVGQPNSPLHF
v_call: TRBV28; d_call: TRBD2; clone_size: many; j_call: TRBJ2-4; cdr3_nt: TGTGCCAGCAGTATTACTAGCGGGAGCCAGTACTTC; cdr3_aa: CASSITSGSQYF
v_call: TRBV15; d_call: TRBD1; clone_size: NA; j_call: TRBJ1-2; cdr3_nt: TGTGCCACCAGCAGAGATAAGGGGACAGAAAAGATGGATGGCTACACCTTC; cdr3_aa: CATSRDKGTEKMDGYTF
v_call: TRBV20-1; d_call: NA; clone_size: few; j_call: TRBJ2-7; cdr3_nt: TGCAGTGCTAACGGGCGACGTCGGACCTACGAGCAGTACTTC; cdr3_aa: CSANGRRRTYEQYF
v_call: TRBV5-6; d_call: NA; clone_size: NA; j_call: TRBJ1-2; cdr3_nt: TGTGCCAGCAGCTTGGGAGGGTTCGATGGCTACACCTTC; cdr3_aa: CASSLGGFDGYTF
v_call: TRBV20-1; d_call: NA; clone_size: few; j_call: TRBJ2-7; cdr3_nt: TGCAGTGCTAGGCCAGGGGTTACCTACGAGCAGTACTTC; cdr3_aa: CSARPGVTYEQYF
v_call: TRBV6-2/TRBV6-3; d_call: NA; clone_size: NA; j_call: TRBJ2-7; cdr3_nt: TGTGCCAGCAGGATGGCTGACTCCGGCTACGAGCAGTACTTC; cdr3_aa: CASRMADSGYEQYF
v_call: TRBV28; d_call: TRBD2; clone_size: NA; j_call: TRBJ2-3; cdr3_nt: TGTGCCAGCAGTTTCGGGACTAGCCCGTATTTT; cdr3_aa: CASSFGTSPYF
v_call: TRBV7-6; d_call: NA; clone_size: NA; j_call: TRBJ2-1; cdr3_nt: TGTGCCAGCAGCCTGGGGAGTAATTTGGTGGGGGAGCAGTTCTTC; cdr3_aa: CASSLGSNLVGEQFF
v_call: TRBV4-2; d_call: NA; clone_size: NA; j_call: TRBJ1-5; cdr3_nt: TGTGCCAGCAGCCAAGATTCCGCAAGTAGCAATCAGCCCCAGCATTTT; cdr3_aa: CASSQDSASSNQPQHF
v_call: TRBV20-1; d_call: TRBD2; clone_size: few; j_call: TRBJ2-2; cdr3_nt: TGCAGTGATAGCGGGATGGACACCGGGGAGCTGTTTTTT; cdr3_aa: CSDSGMDTGELFF
v_call: TRBV24-1; d_call: NA; clone_size: NA; j_call: TRBJ2-6; cdr3_nt: TGTGCCACCAGTGATTTCGCCGGTGACTCTGGGGCCAACGTCCTGACTTTC; cdr3_aa: CATSDFAGDSGANVLTF
v_call: TRBV20-1; d_call: TRBD2; clone_size: NA; j_call: TRBJ2-7; cdr3_nt: TGCAGTGTCAGGAGCGGGGGCCCAAAATCCTACGAGCAGTACTTC; cdr3_aa: CSVRSGGPKSYEQYF
v_call: TRBV18; d_call: TRBD1; clone_size: NA; j_call: TRBJ1-2; cdr3_nt: TGTGCCAGCTCACCCACGGGACAGGAGGTCTATGGCTACACCTTC; cdr3_aa: CASSPTGQEVYGYTF
v_call: TRBV2; d_call: NA; clone_size: few; j_call: TRBJ2-2; cdr3_nt: TGTGCCTATATAGTCAGGACGACCGGGGAGCTGTTTTTT; cdr3_aa: CAYIVRTTGELFF
v_call: TRBV28; d_call: TRBD2; clone_size: many; j_call: TRBJ2-7; cdr3_nt: TGTGCCAGCAGTTTTTTAGCGGGATTTTACGAGCAGTACTTC; cdr3_aa: CASSFLAGFYEQYF
v_call: TRBV10-3; d_call: TRBD1; clone_size: few; j_call: TRBJ1-4; cdr3_nt: TGTGCCATCAAGGACAGGGGTGGCGAAAAACTGTTTTTT; cdr3_aa: CAIKDRGGEKLFF
v_call: TRBV3-1; d_call: NA; clone_size: few; j_call: TRBJ2-7; cdr3_nt: TGTGCCAGCAGCCAAGGCAGGCGGGACTTCGAGCAGTACTTC; cdr3_aa: CASSQGRRDFEQYF
v_call: TRBV7-8; d_call: TRBD2; clone_size: NA; j_call: TRBJ2-3; cdr3_nt: TGTGCCAGCAGCACACTGCCGGGACTAGCGGTCGGGCCAGATACGCAGTATTTT; cdr3_aa: CASSTLPGLAVGPDTQYF
v_call: TRBV12-3/TRBV12-4; d_call: NA; clone_size: many; j_call: TRBJ1-2; cdr3_nt: TGTGCCAGCAGTTTAGACGCCGCCTATGGCTACACCTTC; cdr3_aa: CASSLDAAYGYTF
v_call: TRBV20-1; d_call: NA; clone_size: NA; j_call: TRBJ1-6; cdr3_nt: TGCAGTGCTAGACCTTCGTCTTATAATTCACCCCTCCACTTT; cdr3_aa: CSARPSSYNSPLHF
v_call: TRBV20-1; d_call: NA; clone_size: NA; j_call: TRBJ2-3; cdr3_nt: TGCAGTGCTAGAGATCCCCAATTAGATACGCAGTATTTT; cdr3_aa: CSARDPQLDTQYF
v_call: TRBV13; d_call: TRBD2; clone_size: NA; j_call: TRBJ2-7; cdr3_nt: TGTGCCAGCGGTTCGGGGCTAGCGGACGAGCAGTACTTC; cdr3_aa: CASGSGLADEQYF
v_call: TRBV10-3; d_call: TRBD1; clone_size: few; j_call: TRBJ2-3; cdr3_nt: TGTGCCATCAGTGAGTTGGGACAGGGTAGCACAGATACGCAGTATTTT; cdr3_aa: CAISELGQGSTDTQYF
v_call: TRBV27; d_call: NA; clone_size: few; j_call: TRBJ1-4; cdr3_nt: TGTGCCAGCAGTTTAATGGGGACAACTAATGAAAAACTGTTTTTT; cdr3_aa: CASSLMGTTNEKLFF
v_call: TRBV28; d_call: TRBD2; clone_size: few; j_call: TRBJ2-7; cdr3_nt: TGTGCCAGCAGAACCTTCGGGGCGGGAGGTATCTACGAGCAGTACTTC; cdr3_aa: CASRTFGAGGIYEQYF
v_call: TRBV10-3; d_call: TRBD1; clone_size: few; j_call: TRBJ1-1; cdr3_nt: TGTGCCATCACTGTGGGACAGGGAAACACTGAAGCTTTCTTT; cdr3_aa: CAITVGQGNTEAFF
v_call: TRBV5-4; d_call: TRBD2; clone_size: few; j_call: TRBJ2-5; cdr3_nt: TGTGCCAGCAGCTTGGCGATTAGCGGGGTGGAGACCCAGTACTTC; cdr3_aa: CASSLAISGVETQYF
v_call: TRBV20-1; d_call: TRBD2; clone_size: few; j_call: TRBJ2-1; cdr3_nt: TGCAGTGCTAGGGGACTAGCGGGGGGCAGATACAATGAGCAGTTCTTC; cdr3_aa: CSARGLAGGRYNEQFF
v_call: TRBV6-5; d_call: TRBD1; clone_size: NA; j_call: TRBJ2-7; cdr3_nt: TGTGCCAGCAGTCCAGCCGGGACAGCTTACGAGCAGTACTTC; cdr3_aa: CASSPAGTAYEQYF
v_call: TRBV7-2; d_call: TRBD2; clone_size: few; j_call: TRBJ2-1; cdr3_nt: TGTGCCAGCAGCTTCGGCGCGGGAGTGTTTAATCTGTTCTTC; cdr3_aa: CASSFGAGVFNLFF
v_call: TRBV19; d_call: NA; clone_size: few; j_call: TRBJ1-5; cdr3_nt: TGTGCCAGTAGTAGTACGAGGGATAGCAATCAGCCCCAGCATTTT; cdr3_aa: CASSSTRDSNQPQHF
v_call: TRBV24-1; d_call: NA; clone_size: many; j_call: TRBJ2-3; cdr3_nt: TGTGCCACCAGTGATTTTGACAGCACAGATACGCAGTATTTT; cdr3_aa: CATSDFDSTDTQYF
v_call: TRBV24-1; d_call: NA; clone_size: few; j_call: TRBJ2-7; cdr3_nt: TGTGCCACCAGTGGACGACAGGATTACGAGCAGTACTTC; cdr3_aa: CATSGRQDYEQYF
v_call: TRBV11-2; d_call: TRBD2; clone_size: few; j_call: TRBJ2-1; cdr3_nt: TGTGCCAGCAGAAGGACTAGCGGGGGGGCTATCGGTGAGCAGTTCTTC; cdr3_aa: CASRRTSGGAIGEQFF
v_call: TRBV20-1; d_call: TRBD2; clone_size: NA; j_call: TRBJ2-1; cdr3_nt: TGCAGTGCTCTTAGCGGGAGGGCCAGGTTGGATGAGCAGTTCTTC; cdr3_aa: CSALSGRARLDEQFF
v_call: TRBV28; d_call: NA; clone_size: many; j_call: TRBJ2-7; cdr3_nt: TGTGCCAGTGTAGCGGACACCACCTACGAGCAGTACTTC; cdr3_aa: CASVADTTYEQYF
v_call: TRBV6-5; d_call: NA; clone_size: NA; j_call: TRBJ2-1; cdr3_nt: TGTGCCAGCACCGACGGGGCGGATGAGCAGTTCTTC; cdr3_aa: CASTDGADEQFF
v_call: TRBV20-1; d_call: NA; clone_size: few; j_call: TRBJ1-4; cdr3_nt: TGCAGTGCTAGACTTTCAGGACAGCAAGGGAATGAAAAACTGTTTTTT; cdr3_aa: CSARLSGQQGNEKLFF
v_call: TRBV11-2; d_call: NA; clone_size: NA; j_call: TRBJ2-3; cdr3_nt: TGTGCCAGCAGCAAGGGCCGACCGGGCACAGATACGCAGTATTTT; cdr3_aa: CASSKGRPGTDTQYF
v_call: TRBV6-1; d_call: NA; clone_size: few; j_call: TRBJ2-3; cdr3_nt: TGTGCCAGCAGCCTCGAGGGGGTAAAGCAGTATTTT; cdr3_aa: CASSLEGVKQYF
v_call: TRBV20-1; d_call: NA; clone_size: once; j_call: TRBJ1-1; cdr3_nt: TGCAGTGCTAGAATCGGCGGCTGGGAAGCTTTCTTT; cdr3_aa: CSARIGGWEAFF
v_call: TRBV20-1; d_call: TRBD2; clone_size: NA; j_call: TRBJ2-1; cdr3_nt: TGCAGTGCTAGATTTCTAGCGGGGGACAATGAGCAGTTCTTC; cdr3_aa: CSARFLAGDNEQFF
v_call: TRBV5-1; d_call: NA; clone_size: NA; j_call: TRBJ2-1; cdr3_nt: TGCGCCAGCAGCTTGGAGGGTTGGTGGGATGAGCAGTTCTTC; cdr3_aa: CASSLEGWWDEQFF
v_call: TRBV12-3/TRBV12-4; d_call: NA; clone_size: NA; j_call: TRBJ2-5; cdr3_nt: TGTGCCAGCAGTTTAGCGGTCATAACACAAGAGACCAAGTACTTC; cdr3_aa: CASSLAVITQETKYF
v_call: TRBV11-2; d_call: NA; clone_size: few; j_call: TRBJ1-1; cdr3_nt: TGTGCCAGCAGCTTAGGCACAGGGAGGGGGACTGAAGCTTTCTTT; cdr3_aa: CASSLGTGRGTEAFF
v_call: TRBV28; d_call: TRBD2; clone_size: NA; j_call: TRBJ2-1; cdr3_nt: TGTGCCAGCAGGGGGACTAGATTCTCGTGGGCGCGAGTACTGGGGCACAATGAGCAGTTCTTC; cdr3_aa: CASRGTRFSWARVLGHNEQFF
v_call: TRBV7-2; d_call: TRBD2; clone_size: NA; j_call: TRBJ2-7; cdr3_nt: TGTGCCAGCAGCTTAGCCCTAGCGGGGAAAGAGGCCCAGTACTTC; cdr3_aa: CASSLALAGKEAQYF
v_call: TRBV10-3; d_call: NA; clone_size: few; j_call: TRBJ2-3; cdr3_nt: TGTGCCATCAGTACAGGGCCTATCACAGATACGCAGTATTTT; cdr3_aa: CAISTGPITDTQYF